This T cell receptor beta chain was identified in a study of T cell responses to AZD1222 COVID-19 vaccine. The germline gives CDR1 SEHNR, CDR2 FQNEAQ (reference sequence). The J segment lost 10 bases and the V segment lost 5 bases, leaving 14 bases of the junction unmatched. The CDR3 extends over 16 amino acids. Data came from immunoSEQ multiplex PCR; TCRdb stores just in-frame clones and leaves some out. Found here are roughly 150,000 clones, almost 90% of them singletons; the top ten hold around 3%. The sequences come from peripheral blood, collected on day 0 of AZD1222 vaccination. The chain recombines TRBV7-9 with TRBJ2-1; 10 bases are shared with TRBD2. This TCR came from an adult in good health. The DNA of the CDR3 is TGTGCCAGCAGCCAGGATCTAGCGGGAGTTGAAAGAGAGCAGTTCTTC. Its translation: CASSQDLAGVEREQFF.